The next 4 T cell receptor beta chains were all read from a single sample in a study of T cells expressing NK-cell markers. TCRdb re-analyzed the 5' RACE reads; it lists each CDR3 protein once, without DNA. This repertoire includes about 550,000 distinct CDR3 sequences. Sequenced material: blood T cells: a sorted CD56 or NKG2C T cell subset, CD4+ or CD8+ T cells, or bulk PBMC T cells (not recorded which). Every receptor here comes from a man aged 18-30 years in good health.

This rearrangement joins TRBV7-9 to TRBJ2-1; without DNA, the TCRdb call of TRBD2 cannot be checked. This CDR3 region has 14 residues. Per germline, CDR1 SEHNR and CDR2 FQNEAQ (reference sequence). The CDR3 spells CASSRGGVIDEQFF.

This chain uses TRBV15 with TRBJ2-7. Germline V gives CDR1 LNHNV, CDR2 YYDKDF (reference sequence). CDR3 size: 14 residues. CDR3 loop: CATSRTTDMWEQYF.

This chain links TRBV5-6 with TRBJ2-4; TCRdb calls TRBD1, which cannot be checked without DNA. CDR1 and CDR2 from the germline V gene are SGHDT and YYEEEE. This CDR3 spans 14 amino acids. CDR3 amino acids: CASSRYLGTNIQYF.

CDR3 residues: CASNPSGTEMETQYF. This sequence joins TRBV5-1 and TRBJ2-5; the D gene TCRdb calls, TRBD1, cannot be checked with no DNA. Germline assignment: CDR1 SGHRS and CDR2 YFSETQ. This CDR3 is 15 amino acids long.